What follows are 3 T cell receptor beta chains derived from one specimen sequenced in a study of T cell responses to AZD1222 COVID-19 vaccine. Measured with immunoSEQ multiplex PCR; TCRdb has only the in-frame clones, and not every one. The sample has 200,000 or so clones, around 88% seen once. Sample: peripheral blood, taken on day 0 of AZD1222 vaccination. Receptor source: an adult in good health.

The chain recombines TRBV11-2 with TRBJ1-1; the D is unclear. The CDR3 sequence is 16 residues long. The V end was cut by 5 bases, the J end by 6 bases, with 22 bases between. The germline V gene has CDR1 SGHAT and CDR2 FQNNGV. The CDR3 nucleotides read TGTGCCAGCAGCCTCGGGTCCACCTCTGTCCGCGCTGAAGCTTTCTTT. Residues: CASSLGSTSVRAEAFF.

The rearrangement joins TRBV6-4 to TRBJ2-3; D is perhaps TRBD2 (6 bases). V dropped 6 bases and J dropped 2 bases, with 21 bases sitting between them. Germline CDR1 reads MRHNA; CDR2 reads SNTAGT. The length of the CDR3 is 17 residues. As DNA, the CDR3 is TGTGCCAGCAGCGAACAGGCGGGGCGGGGCGCCACAGATACGCAGTATTTT. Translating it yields CASSEQAGRGATDTQYF.

CDR3 nucleotides: TGTGCCAGCAGCCCGGACCCTAACTATGGCTACACCTTC. It encodes CASSPDPNYGYTF. This chain uses TRBV7-9 with TRBJ1-2; D gene unclear. The CDR3 is made up of 13 amino acids. Between the trimmed V and J ends, which lost 5 bases and 0 bases, there was a span of 7 bases. Looked up from germline, CDR1 is SEHNR and CDR2 is FQNEAQ (reference sequence).